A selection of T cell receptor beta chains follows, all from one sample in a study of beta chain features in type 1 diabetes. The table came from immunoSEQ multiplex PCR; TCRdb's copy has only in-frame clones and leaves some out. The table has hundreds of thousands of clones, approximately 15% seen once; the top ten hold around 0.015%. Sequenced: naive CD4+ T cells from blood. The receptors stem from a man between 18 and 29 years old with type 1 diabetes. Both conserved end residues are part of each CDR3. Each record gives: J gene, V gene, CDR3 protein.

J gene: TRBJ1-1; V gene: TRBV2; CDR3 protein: CASSGTGGLWAFF
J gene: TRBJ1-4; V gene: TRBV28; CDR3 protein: CASSLSVSEKLFF
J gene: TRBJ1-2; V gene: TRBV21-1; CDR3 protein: CASSKTNGNGYTF
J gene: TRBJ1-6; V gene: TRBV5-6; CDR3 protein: CASSLEPGTVRSAPLHF
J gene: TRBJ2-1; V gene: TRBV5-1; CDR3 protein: CASSLIGQGANEQFF
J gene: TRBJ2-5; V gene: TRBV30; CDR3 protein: CAWSVTGGALETQYF
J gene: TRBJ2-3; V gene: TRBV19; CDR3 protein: CAAKREGSTDTQYF
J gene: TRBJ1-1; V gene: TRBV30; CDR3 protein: CAWSLQGASTEAFF
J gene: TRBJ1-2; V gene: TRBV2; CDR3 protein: CATWGLRYGYTF
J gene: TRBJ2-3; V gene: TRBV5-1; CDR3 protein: CASSSEGRTDTQYF
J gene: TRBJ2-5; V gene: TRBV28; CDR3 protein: CASDRVDEETQYF